The T cell receptor beta chain under discussion was sequenced for a study of cytomegalovirus exposure and HLA in healthy donors. PCR used 60 Vbeta primers and 13 Jbeta primers. The method was immunoSEQ multiplex PCR; TCRdb's version includes in-frame clones alone and lacks a portion of them. Its clone listing holds around 190,000 clones. The sample consisted of PBMCs. The source of this sequence is a woman aged 30 to 39 in good health and CMV-seropositive.

The CDR3 DNA follows: TGTGCCAGCAGTTCAACCTCGACAGGGAGATATGAAGCTTTCTTT. It yields the protein CASSSTSTGRYEAFF. The V and J genes are TRBV27 and TRBJ1-1; 7 bases match TRBD1. The CDR3 covers 15 residues. Germline trimming cut 4 bases from V and 7 bases from J; bases unmatched to any gene: 12. Germline lookup yields CDR1 MNHEY and CDR2 SMNVEV (reference sequence).